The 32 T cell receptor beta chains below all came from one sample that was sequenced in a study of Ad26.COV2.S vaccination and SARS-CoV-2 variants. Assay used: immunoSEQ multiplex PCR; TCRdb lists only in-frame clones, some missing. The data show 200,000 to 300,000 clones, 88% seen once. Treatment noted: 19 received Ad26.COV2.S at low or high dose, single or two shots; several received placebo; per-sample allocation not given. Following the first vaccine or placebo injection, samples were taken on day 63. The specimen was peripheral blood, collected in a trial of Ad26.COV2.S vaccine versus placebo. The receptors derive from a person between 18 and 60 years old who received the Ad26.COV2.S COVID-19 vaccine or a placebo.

This CDR3 reads CASSFPDGRNYGYTF. For the CDR3, the DNA is TGTGCCAGCAGTTTCCCCGACGGGAGGAACTATGGCTACACCTTC. The chain has TRBV28 and TRBJ1-2; D not resolved. Germline-derived CDR1 and CDR2 are MDHEN and SYDVKM. This CDR3 region has 15 residues. Trimming took 3 bases from V and 2 from J, leaving 13 bases between them.

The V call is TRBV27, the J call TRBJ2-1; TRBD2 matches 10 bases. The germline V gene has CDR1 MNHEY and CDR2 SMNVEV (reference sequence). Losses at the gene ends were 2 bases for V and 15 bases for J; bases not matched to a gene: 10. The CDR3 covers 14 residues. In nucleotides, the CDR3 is TGTGCCAGCAGTTTACACCCCCTAGCGGGAGCGCCGTTCTTC. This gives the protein CASSLHPLAGAPFF.

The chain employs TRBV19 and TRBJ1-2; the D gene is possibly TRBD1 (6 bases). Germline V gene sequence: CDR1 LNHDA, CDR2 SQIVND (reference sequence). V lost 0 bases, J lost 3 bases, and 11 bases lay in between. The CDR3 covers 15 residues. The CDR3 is CASSIDGGSDYGYTF. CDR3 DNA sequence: TGTGCCAGTAGTATAGATGGGGGCTCAGACTATGGCTACACCTTC.

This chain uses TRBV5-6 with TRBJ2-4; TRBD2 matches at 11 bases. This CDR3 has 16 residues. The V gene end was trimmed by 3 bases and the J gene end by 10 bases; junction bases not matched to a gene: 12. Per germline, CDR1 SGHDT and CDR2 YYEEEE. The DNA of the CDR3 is TGTGCCAGCAGCTCCCCCGGGCTAGCGGGAGGTCCTATTCAGTACTTC. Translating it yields CASSSPGLAGGPIQYF.

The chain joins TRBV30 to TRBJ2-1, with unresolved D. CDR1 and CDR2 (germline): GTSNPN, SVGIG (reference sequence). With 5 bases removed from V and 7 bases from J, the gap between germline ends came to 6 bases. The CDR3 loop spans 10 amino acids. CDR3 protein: CAWEGNEQFF. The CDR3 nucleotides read TGTGCCTGGGAAGGGAATGAGCAGTTCTTC.

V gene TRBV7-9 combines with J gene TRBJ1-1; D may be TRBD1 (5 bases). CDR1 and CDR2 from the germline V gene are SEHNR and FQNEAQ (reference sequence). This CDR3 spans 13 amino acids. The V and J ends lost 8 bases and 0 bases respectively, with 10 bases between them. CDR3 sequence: CASGDSLNTEAFF. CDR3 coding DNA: TGTGCCAGCGGAGACAGTCTGAACACTGAAGCTTTCTTT.

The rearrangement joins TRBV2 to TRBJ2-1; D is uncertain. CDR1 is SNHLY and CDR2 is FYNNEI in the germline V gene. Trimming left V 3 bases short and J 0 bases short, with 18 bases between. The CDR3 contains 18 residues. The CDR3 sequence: CASSDNFVGFDSYNEQFF. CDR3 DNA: TGTGCCAGCAGTGATAACTTCGTCGGGTTCGACTCCTACAATGAGCAGTTCTTC.

The CDR3 nucleotides read TGTGCCAGCAGGAGGCAGCCAAGCAATCAGCCCCAGCATTTT. Translating it yields CASRRQPSNQPQHF. This chain connects TRBV28 to TRBJ1-5; D is undetermined. This CDR3 spans 14 amino acids. Germline values: CDR1 MDHEN, CDR2 SYDVKM. V lost 6 bases to trimming and J lost 1 base, with 10 bases between them.

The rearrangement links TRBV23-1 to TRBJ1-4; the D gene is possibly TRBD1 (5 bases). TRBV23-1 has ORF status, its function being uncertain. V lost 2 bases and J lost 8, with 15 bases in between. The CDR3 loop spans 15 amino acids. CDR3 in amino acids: CASSQPGWVREKLFF. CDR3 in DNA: TGCGCCAGCAGTCAACCAGGGTGGGTGCGCGAAAAACTGTTTTTT.

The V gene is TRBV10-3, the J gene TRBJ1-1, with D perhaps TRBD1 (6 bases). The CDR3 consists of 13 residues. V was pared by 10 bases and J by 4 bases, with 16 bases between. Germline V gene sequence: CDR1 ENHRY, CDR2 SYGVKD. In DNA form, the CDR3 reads TGTGCCACCCACGGGGGGCACGGCACTGAAGCTTTCTTT. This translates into CATHGGHGTEAFF.

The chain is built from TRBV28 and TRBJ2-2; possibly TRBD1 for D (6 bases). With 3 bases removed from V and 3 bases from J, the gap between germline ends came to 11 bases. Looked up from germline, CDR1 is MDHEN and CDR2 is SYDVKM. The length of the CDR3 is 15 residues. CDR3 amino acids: CASSFPQGHTGELFF. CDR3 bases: TGTGCCAGCAGTTTCCCCCAGGGGCACACCGGGGAGCTGTTTTTT. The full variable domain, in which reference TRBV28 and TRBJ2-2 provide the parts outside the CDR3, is DVKVTQSSRYLVKRTGEKVFLECVQDMDHENMFWYRQDPGLGLRLIYFSYDVKMKEKGDIPEGYSVSREKKERFSLILESASTNQTSMYLCASSFPQGHTGELFFGEGSRLTVL.

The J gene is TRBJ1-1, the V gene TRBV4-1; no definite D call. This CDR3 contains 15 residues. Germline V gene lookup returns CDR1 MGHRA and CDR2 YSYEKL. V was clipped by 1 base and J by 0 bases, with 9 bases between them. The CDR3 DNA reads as TGCGCCAGCAGCCAAGCGGCCGCTTTGAACACTGAAGCTTTCTTT. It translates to CASSQAAALNTEAFF.

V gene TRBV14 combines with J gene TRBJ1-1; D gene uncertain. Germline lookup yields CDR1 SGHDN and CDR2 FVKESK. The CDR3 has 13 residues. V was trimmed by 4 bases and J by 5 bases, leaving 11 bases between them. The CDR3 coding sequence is TGTGCCAGCAGCCTCCTGTCGGGTACTGAAGCTTTCTTT. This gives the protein CASSLLSGTEAFF.

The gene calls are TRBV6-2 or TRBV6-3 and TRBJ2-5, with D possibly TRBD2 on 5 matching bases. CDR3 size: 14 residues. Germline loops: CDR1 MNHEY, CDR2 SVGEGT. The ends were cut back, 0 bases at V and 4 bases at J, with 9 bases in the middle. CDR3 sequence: CASSYSSRGETQYF. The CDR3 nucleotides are TGTGCCAGCAGTTACTCTAGTCGGGGAGAGACCCAGTACTTC.

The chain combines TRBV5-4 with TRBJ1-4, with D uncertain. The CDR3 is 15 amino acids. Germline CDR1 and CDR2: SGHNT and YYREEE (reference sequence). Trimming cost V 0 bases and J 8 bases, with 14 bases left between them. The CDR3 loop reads CASSLESTTYEKLFF. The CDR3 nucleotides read TGTGCCAGCAGCTTGGAGTCCACGACCTACGAAAAACTGTTTTTT.

The DNA for the CDR3 is TGTGCCAGCAGCCCCATAGCGGGGAGTAGAACCTACGAGCAGTACTTC. Protein: CASSPIAGSRTYEQYF. The V call is TRBV7-9, the J call TRBJ2-7; 8 nucleotides align to TRBD2. Per germline, CDR1 SEHNR and CDR2 FQNEAQ (reference sequence). The CDR3 loop spans 16 amino acids. Trimming cost V 5 bases and J 2 bases; bases outside gene matches: 11.

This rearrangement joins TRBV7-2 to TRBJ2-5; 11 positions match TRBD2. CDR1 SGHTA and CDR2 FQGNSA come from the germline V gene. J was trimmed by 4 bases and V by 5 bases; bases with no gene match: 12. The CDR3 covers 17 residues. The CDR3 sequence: CASSPGGSGRARETQYF. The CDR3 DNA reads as TGTGCCAGCAGCCCCGGGGGTAGCGGGAGGGCCCGAGAGACCCAGTACTTC.

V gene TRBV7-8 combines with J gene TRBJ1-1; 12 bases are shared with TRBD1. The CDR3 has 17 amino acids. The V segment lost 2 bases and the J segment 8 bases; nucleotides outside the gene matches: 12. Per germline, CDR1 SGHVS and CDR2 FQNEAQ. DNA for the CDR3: TGTGCCAGCAGCTTACGGTTCCTGGGACAGGGGGCACGGGAAGCTTTCTTT. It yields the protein CASSLRFLGQGAREAFF.

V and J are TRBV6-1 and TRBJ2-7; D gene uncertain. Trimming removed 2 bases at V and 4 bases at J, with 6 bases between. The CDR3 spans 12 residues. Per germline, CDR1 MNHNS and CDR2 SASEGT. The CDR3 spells CASSETLYEQYF. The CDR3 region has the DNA TGTGCCAGCAGTGAAACACTATACGAGCAGTACTTC.

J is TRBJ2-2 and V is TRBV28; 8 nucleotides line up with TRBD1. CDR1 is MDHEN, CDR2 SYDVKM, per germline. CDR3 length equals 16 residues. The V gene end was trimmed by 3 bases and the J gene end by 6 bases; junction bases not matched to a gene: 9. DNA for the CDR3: TGTGCCAGCAGTTTCCCTGGACAGGGAAATCCCGGGGAGCTGTTTTTT. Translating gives CASSFPGQGNPGELFF.

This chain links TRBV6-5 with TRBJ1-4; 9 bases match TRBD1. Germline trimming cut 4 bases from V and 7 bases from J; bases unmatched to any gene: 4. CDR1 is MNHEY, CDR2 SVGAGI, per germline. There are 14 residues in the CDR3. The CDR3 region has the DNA TGTGCCAGCAGTTCTGGACAGGGGAGTGAAAAACTGTTTTTT. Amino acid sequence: CASSSGQGSEKLFF.

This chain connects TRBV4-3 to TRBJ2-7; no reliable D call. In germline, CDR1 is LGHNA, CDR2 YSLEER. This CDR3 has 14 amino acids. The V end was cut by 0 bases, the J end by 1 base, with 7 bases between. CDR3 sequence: CASSQEGSSYEQYF. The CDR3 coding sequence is TGCGCCAGCAGCCAAGAAGGCAGTTCCTACGAGCAGTACTTC.

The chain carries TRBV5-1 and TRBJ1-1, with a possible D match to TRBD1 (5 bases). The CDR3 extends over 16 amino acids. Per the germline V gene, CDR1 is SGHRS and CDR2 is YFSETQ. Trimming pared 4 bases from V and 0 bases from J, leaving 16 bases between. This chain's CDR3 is CASSPRQGSMNTEAFF. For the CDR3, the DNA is TGCGCCAGCAGCCCCCGCCAGGGTAGCATGAACACTGAAGCTTTCTTT.

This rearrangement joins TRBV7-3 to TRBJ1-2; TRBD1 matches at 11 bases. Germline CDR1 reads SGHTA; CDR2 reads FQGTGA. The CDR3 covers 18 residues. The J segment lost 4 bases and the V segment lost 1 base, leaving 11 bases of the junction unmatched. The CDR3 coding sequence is TGTGCCAGCAGCTTAAAGCGTTTGGGACAGGGGGATTCCTATGGCTACACCTTC. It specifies CASSLKRLGQGDSYGYTF.

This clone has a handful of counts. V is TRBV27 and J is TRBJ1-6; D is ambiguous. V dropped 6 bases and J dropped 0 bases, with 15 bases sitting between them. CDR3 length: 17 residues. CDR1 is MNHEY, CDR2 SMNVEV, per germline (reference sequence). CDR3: CASSPLPSNSYNSPLHF. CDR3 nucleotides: TGTGCCAGCAGCCCCCTCCCGTCCAACTCCTATAATTCACCCCTCCACTTT.

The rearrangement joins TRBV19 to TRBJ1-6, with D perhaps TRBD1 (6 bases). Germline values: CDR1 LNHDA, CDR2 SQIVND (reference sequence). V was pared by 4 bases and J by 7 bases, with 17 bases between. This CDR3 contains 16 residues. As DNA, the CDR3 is TGTGCCAGTAGTACGGGGACGGTCCAGGGGAATTCACCCCTCCACTTT. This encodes CASSTGTVQGNSPLHF.

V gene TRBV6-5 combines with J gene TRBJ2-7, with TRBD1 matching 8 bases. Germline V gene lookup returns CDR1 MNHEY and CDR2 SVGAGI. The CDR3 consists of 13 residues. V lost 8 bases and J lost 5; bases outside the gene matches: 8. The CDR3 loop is CASSRQGSNEQYF. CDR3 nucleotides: TGTGCCAGCTCGAGACAGGGGTCTAACGAGCAGTACTTC.

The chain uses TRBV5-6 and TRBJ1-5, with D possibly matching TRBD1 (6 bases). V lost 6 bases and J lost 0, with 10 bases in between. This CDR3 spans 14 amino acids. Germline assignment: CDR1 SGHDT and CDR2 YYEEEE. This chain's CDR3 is CASNRGGSNQPQHF. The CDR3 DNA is TGTGCCAGCAACAGAGGGGGTAGCAATCAGCCCCAGCATTTT.

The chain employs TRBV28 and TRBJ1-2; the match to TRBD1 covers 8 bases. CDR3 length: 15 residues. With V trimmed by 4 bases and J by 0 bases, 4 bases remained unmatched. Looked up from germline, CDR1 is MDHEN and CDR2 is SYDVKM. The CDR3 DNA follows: TGTGCCAGCAGTTGGGGACAGGACCCTAACTATGGCTACACCTTC. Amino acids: CASSWGQDPNYGYTF.

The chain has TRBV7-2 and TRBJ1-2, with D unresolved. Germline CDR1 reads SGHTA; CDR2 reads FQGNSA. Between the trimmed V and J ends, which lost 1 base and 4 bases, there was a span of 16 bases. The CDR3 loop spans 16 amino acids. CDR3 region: CASSLGRGSRAYGYTF. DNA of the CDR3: TGTGCCAGCAGCTTAGGGCGGGGATCTAGGGCCTATGGCTACACCTTC.

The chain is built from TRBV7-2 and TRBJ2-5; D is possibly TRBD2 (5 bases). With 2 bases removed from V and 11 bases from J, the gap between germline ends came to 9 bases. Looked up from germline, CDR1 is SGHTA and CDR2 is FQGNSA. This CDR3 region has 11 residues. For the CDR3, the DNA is TGTGCCAGCAGCTTAAGCCTAGCACAGTACTTC. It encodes CASSLSLAQYF. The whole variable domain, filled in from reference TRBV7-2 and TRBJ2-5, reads GAGVSQSPSNKVTEKGKDVELRCDPISGHTALYWYRQSLGQGLEFLIYFQGNSAPDKSGLPSDRFSAERTGGSVSTLTIQRTQQEDSAVYLCASSLSLAQYFGPGTRLLVL.

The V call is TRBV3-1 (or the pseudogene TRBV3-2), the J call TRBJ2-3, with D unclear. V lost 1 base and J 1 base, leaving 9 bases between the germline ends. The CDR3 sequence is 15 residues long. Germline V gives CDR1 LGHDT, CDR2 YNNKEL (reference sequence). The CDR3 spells CASSQGLYGTDTQYF. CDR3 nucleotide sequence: TGTGCCAGCAGCCAAGGATTGTACGGCACAGATACGCAGTATTTT.